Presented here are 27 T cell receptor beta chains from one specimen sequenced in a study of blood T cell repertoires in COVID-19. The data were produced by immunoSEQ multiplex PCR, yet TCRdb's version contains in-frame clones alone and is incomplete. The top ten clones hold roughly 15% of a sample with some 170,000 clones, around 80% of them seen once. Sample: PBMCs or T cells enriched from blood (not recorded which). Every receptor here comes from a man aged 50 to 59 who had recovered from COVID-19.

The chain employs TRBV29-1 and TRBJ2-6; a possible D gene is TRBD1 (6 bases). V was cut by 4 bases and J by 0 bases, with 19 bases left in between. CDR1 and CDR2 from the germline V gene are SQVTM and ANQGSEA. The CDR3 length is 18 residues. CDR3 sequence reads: CSVGSGAAESSGANVLTF. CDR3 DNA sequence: TGCAGCGTTGGTTCAGGGGCGGCCGAGAGCTCTGGGGCCAACGTCCTGACTTTC.

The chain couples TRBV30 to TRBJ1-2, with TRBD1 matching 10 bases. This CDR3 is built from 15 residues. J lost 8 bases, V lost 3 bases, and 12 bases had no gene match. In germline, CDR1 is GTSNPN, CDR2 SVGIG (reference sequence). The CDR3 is CAWSEPGTGERGYTF. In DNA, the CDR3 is TGTGCCTGGAGCGAACCCGGGACAGGGGAGCGCGGCTACACCTTC.

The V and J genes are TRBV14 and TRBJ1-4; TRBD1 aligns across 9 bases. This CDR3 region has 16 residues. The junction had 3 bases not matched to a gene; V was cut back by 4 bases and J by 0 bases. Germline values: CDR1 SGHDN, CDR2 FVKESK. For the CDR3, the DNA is TGTGCCAGCAGCCTAAGGACAGGGGCAACTAATGAAAAACTGTTTTTT. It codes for CASSLRTGATNEKLFF.

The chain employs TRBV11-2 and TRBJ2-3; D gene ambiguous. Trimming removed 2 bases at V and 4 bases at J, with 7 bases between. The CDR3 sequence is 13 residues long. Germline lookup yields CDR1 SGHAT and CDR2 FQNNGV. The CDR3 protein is CASSLSVADTQYF. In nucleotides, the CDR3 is TGTGCCAGCAGCTTATCAGTGGCAGATACGCAGTATTTT.

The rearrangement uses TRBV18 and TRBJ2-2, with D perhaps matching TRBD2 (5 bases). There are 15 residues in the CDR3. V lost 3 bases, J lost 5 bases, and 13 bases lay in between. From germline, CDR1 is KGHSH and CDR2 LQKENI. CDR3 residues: CASSPARGSTGELFF. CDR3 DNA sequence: TGTGCCAGCTCACCTGCGCGTGGGAGTACCGGGGAGCTGTTTTTT.

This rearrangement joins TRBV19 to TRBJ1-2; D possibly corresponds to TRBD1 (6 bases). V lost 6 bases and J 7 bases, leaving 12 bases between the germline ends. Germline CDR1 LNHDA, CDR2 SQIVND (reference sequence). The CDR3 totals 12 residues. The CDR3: CASSPVRGGYTF. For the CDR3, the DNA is TGTGCCAGTAGCCCCGTCAGGGGTGGCTACACCTTC.

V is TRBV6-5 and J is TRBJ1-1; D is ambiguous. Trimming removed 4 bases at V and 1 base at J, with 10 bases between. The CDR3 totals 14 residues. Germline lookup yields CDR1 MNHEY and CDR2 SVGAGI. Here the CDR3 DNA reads TGTGCCAGCAGTTTTTCGGTCGCGAACACTGAAGCTTTCTTT. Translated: CASSFSVANTEAFF.

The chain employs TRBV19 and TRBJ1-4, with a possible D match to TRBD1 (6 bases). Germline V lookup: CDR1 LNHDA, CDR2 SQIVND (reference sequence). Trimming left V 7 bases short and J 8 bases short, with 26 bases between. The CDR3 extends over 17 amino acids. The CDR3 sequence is CASTPPGQIGGREKLFF. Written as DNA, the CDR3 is TGTGCCAGTACCCCTCCCGGACAGATTGGGGGTCGGGAAAAACTGTTTTTT.

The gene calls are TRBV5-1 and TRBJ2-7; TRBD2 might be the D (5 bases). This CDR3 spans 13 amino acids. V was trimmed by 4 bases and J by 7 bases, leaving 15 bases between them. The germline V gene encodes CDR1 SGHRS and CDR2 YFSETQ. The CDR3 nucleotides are TGCGCCAGCAGCGAGGGCCCGGGCCTGGAGCAGTACTTC. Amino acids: CASSEGPGLEQYF.

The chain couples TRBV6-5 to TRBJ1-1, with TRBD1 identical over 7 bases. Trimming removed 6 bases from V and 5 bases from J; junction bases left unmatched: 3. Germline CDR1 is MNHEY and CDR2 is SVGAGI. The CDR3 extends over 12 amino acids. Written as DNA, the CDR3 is TGTGCCAGCAGGACAGGGAAGACTGAAGCTTTCTTT. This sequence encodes CASRTGKTEAFF.

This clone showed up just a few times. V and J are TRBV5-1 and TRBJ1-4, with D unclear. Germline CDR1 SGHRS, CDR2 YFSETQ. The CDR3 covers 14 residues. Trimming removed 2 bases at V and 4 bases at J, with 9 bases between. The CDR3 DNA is TGCGCCAGCAGCTTCGGAACAGTTAATGAAAAACTGTTTTTT. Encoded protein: CASSFGTVNEKLFF.

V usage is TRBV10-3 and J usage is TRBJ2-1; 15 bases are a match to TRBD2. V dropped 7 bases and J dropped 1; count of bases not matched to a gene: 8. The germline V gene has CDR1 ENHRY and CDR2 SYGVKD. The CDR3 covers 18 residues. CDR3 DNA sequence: TGTGCCATCACCCCGGGGACTAGCGGGGGGAAGTCCTACAATGAGCAGTTCTTC. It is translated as CAITPGTSGGKSYNEQFF.

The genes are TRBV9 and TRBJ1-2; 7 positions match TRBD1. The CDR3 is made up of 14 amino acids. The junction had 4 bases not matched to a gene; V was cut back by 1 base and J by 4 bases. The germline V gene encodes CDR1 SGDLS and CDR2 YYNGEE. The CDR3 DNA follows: TGTGCCAGCAGCGTAACTGACAGGGTCTATGGCTACACCTTC. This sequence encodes CASSVTDRVYGYTF.

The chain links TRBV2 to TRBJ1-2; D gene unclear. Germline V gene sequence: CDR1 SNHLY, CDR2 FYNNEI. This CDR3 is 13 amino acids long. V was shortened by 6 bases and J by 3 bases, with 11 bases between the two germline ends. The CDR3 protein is CASSPRRDYGYTF. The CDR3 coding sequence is TGTGCCAGCAGCCCTCGGAGGGACTATGGCTACACCTTC.

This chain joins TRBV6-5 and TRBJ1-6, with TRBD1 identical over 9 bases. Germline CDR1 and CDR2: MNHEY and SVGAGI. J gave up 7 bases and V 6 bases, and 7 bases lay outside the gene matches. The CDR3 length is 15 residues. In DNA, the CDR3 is TGTGCCAGCAGGCAACAGGGGGCCGAAAATTCACCCCTCCACTTT. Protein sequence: CASRQQGAENSPLHF.

The CDR3 is CASIGTSGGVTGELFF. In DNA form, the CDR3 reads TGTGCCAGTATTGGGACTAGCGGGGGGGTAACCGGGGAGCTGTTTTTT. The gene calls are TRBV19 and TRBJ2-2, with 16 nucleotides matching TRBD2. J gave up 5 bases and V 7 bases, and 4 bases lay outside the gene matches. CDR1 is LNHDA and CDR2 is SQIVND in the germline V gene (reference sequence). The CDR3 has 16 residues. Drawing the rest from reference TRBV19 and TRBJ2-2, the complete variable domain is DGGITQSPKYLFRKEGQNVTLSCEQNLNHDAMYWYRQDPGQGLRLIYYSQIVNDFQKGDIAEGYSVSREKKESFPLTVTSAQKNPTAFYLCASIGTSGGVTGELFFGEGSRLTVL.

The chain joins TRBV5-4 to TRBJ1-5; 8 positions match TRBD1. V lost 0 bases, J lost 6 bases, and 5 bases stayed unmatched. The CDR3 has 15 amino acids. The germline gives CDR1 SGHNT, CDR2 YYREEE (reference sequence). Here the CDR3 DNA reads TGTGCCAGCAGCTTGGGTGGACAGGGAGGTCAGCCCCAGCATTTT. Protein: CASSLGGQGGQPQHF.

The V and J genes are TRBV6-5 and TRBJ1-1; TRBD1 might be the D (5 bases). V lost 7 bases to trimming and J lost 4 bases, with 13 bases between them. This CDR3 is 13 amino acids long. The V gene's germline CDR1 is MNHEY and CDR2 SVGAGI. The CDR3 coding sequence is TGTGCCAGCAATAGGGGCGCAGGCACTGAAGCTTTCTTT. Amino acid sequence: CASNRGAGTEAFF.

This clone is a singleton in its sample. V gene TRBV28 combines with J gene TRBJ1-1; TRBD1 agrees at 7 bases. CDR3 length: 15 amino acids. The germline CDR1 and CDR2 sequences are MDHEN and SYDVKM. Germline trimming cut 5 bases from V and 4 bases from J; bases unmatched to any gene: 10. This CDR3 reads CASSLKGGGGTEAFF. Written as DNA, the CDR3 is TGTGCCAGCAGTCTTAAAGGGGGCGGCGGCACTGAAGCTTTCTTT.

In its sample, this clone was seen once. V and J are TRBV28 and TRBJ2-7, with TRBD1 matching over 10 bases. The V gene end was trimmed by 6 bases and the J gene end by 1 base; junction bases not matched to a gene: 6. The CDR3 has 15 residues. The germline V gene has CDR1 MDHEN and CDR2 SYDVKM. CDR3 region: CASSPDRGLSYEQYF. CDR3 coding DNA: TGTGCCAGCAGCCCTGACAGGGGGCTTTCCTACGAGCAGTACTTC.

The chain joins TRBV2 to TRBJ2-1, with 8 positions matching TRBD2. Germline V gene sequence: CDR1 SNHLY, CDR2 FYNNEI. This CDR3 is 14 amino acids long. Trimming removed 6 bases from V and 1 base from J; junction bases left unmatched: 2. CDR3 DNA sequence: TGTGCCAGCAGAGCGGGGGATTCCTACAATGAGCAGTTCTTC. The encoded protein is CASRAGDSYNEQFF. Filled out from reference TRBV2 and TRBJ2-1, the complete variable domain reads EPEVTQTPSHQVTQMGQEVILRCVPISNHLYFYWYRQILGQKVEFLVSFYNNEISEKSEIFDDQFSVERPDGSNFTLKIRSTKLEDSAMYFCASRAGDSYNEQFFGPGTRLTVL.

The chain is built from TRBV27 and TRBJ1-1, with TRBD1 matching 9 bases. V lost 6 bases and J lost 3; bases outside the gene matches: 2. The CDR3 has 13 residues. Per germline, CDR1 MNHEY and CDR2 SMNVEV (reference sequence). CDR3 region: CASRGQGYTEAFF. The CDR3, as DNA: TGTGCCAGCAGGGGACAGGGCTACACTGAAGCTTTCTTT.

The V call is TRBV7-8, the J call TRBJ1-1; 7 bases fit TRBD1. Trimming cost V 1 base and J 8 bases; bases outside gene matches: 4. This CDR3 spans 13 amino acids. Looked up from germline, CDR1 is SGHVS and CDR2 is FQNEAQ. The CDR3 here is CASSLGGTVEAFF. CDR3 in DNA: TGTGCCAGCAGCTTAGGAGGGACAGTCGAAGCTTTCTTT.

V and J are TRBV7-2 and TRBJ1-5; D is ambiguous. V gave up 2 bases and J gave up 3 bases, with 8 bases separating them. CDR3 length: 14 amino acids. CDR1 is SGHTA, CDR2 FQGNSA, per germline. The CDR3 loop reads CASSLSQNNQPQHF. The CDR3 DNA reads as TGTGCCAGCAGCTTAAGTCAGAACAATCAGCCCCAGCATTTT.

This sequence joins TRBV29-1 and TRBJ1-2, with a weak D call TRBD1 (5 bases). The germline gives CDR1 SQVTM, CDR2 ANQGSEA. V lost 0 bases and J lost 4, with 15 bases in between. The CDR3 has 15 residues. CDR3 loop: CSVEDGSRGLYGYTF. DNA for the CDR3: TGCAGCGTTGAAGACGGTTCTAGGGGCCTCTATGGCTACACCTTC.

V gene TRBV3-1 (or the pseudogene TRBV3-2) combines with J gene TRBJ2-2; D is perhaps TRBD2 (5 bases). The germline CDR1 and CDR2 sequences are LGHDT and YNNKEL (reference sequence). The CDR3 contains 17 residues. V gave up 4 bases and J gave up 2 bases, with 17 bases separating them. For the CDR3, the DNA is TGTGCCAGCAGCCGGACGCGTCAAAGACTAAACACCGGGGAGCTGTTTTTT. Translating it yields CASSRTRQRLNTGELFF.

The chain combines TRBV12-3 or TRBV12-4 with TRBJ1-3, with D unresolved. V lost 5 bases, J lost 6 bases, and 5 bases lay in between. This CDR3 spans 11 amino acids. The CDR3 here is CASSIQNTIYF. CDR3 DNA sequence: TGTGCCAGCAGTATTCAAAACACCATATATTTT.